These T cell receptor beta chains were read from a single sample in a study of monozygotic twins with inflammatory bowel disease. TCRdb re-called the 5' RACE reads and shows each CDR3 protein once, DNA omitted. This repertoire comprises 300,000 to 450,000 distinct CDR3 sequences; its ten largest clones make up just over 2.5%. The specimen was blood. The source is a human donor with ulcerative colitis or Crohn's disease, or a healthy co-twin of an affected twin (not recorded which). Each CDR3 is given with its conserved first and last residue. The order of the fields is J gene, V gene, CDR3 protein.

TRBJ2-1	TRBV25-1	CASSEFGGGNEQFF
TRBJ1-2	TRBV9	CASSVARGYGYTF
TRBJ2-1	TRBV5-6	CASSLSATGGPYNEQFF
TRBJ2-5	TRBV29-1	CSVVWARETQYF
TRBJ1-4	TRBV6-5	CASSGSEWKLFF
TRBJ2-7	TRBV5-1	CASSSRGGLSYEQYF
TRBJ1-4	TRBV5-1	CASRRNPNVGEKLFF
TRBJ2-3	TRBV20-1	CSAPEGTSDTQYF
TRBJ1-1	TRBV7-3	CASSLNENTEAFF
TRBJ2-1	TRBV4-3	CASSRGGPGSDEQFF
TRBJ2-3	TRBV6-1	CASTLSGGRGGTDTQYF
TRBJ1-6	TRBV12-3/TRBV12-4	CASTLDIRNDNSPLHF
TRBJ2-7	TRBV29-1	CSVTGTGRPYEQYF
TRBJ1-5	TRBV7-2	CASSLAAGANQPQHF
TRBJ2-1	TRBV20-1	CSAPNSGGGDGEQFF
TRBJ1-2	TRBV4-3	CASSQDAREYGYTF
TRBJ2-3	TRBV7-2	CASSLEGAGGQTQYF
TRBJ2-1	TRBV5-1	CASSLSAEQFF
TRBJ2-7	TRBV5-1	CASSSPGGPYEQHF
TRBJ2-3	TRBV19	CAKRGGPDTQYF
TRBJ1-1	TRBV2	CASSEVNTEAFF
TRBJ1-5	TRBV19	CASTLGQVNQPQHF
TRBJ2-1	TRBV5-1	CASTRDSTRNEQFF
TRBJ1-2	TRBV4-1	CASSQEWQLLYGYTF
TRBJ2-2	TRBV28	CASHQVGAANTGELFF
TRBJ1-1	TRBV6-1	CASRAQGRMNTEAFF
TRBJ1-1	TRBV6-5	CASSYLRQGPPGGTEAFF
TRBJ1-2	TRBV5-6	CASSIGLTRTNYGYTF
TRBJ2-2	TRBV11-3	CASSRNRGKNAGAGELFF
TRBJ2-7	TRBV28	CASSEHYYEQYF
TRBJ2-1	TRBV3-1	CASSHGGVQGNEQFF
TRBJ1-2	TRBV28	CASRRTSSYGYTF
TRBJ2-1	TRBV7-3	CASSLNSDHNEQFF
TRBJ2-5	TRBV30	CASTLLPGLVSLETQYF
TRBJ2-7	TRBV7-6	CASSYRPQGSYEQYF
TRBJ1-1	TRBV7-9	CASSPTGYTEAFF
TRBJ2-7	TRBV29-1	CSAHGGTAYEQYF
TRBJ2-7	TRBV7-9	CASSRGTGDSYEQYF
TRBJ2-3	TRBV20-1	CSVKEGMADTQYF
TRBJ2-1	TRBV6-5	CASSYSIGAEQFF
TRBJ2-1	TRBV7-6	CASSPGLAFDEQFF
TRBJ1-1	TRBV3-1	CASSRTGEAFF
TRBJ2-1	TRBV2	CASMFGRGYNEQFF
TRBJ1-1	TRBV4-1	CASSSTERTEAFF
TRBJ2-3	TRBV20-1	CSARDLRENGPSDTQYF
TRBJ2-7	TRBV5-1	CASSFNTQGSSYEQYF
TRBJ2-3	TRBV4-1	CASSQAEGPTDTQYF
TRBJ2-5	TRBV10-3	CAISESGETQYF
TRBJ2-2	TRBV4-2	CASSHTSGGATGELFF
TRBJ2-3	TRBV18	CASSPPRLQHTDTQYF
TRBJ1-1	TRBV12-3/TRBV12-4	CASRPGRGPDTEAFF
TRBJ1-1	TRBV6-5	CASSSPTGAVGTEAFF